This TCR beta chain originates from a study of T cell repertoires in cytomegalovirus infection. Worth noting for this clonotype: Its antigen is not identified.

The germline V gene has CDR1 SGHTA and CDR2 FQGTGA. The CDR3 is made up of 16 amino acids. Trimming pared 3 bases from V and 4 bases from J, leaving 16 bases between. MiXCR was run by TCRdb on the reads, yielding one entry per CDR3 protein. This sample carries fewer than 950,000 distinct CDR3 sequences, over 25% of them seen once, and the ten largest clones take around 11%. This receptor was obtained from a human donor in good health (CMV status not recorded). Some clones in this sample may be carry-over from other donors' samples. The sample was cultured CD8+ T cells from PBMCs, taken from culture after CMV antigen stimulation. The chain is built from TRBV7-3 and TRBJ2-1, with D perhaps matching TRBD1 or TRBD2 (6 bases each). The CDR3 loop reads CASSFGGGPQYNEQFF. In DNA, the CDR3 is TGTGCCAGCAGCTTTGGTGGGGGGCCCCAATACAATGAGCAGTTCTTC.